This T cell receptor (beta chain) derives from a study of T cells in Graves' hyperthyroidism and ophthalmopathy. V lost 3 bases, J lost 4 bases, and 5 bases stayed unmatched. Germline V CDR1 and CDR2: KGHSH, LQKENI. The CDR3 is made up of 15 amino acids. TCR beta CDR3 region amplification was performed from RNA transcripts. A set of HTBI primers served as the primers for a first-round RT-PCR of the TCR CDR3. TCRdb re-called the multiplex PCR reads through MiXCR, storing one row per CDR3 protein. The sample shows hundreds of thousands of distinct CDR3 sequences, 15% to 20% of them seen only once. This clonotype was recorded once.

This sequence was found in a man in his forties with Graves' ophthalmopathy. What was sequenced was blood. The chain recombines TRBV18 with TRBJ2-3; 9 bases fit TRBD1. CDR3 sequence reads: CASSPGQGIADTQYF. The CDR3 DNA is TGTGCCAGCTCACCCGGACAGGGGATCGCAGATACGCAGTATTTT.